These 14 T cell receptor beta chains came from one sample sequenced in a study of T-cell memory formation after mild COVID-19. TCRdb re-called the 5' RACE reads through MiXCR, storing one row per CDR3 protein. The sample holds 140,000 or so distinct CDR3 sequences; about 6% are singletons and the top ten take just over 2%. Sample: PBMCs or a T cell subset sorted from them (not recorded which). Receptors originate from an adult woman who had mild COVID-19 (a few samples of this study predate the infection). Cell type and time point are not known.

This clonotype was found a few times. The V call is TRBV9, the J call TRBJ1-6; D remains unclear. Germline CDR1 reads SGDLS; CDR2 reads YYNGEE. The CDR3 is made up of 15 amino acids. Deletions cut 4 bases from V and 0 bases from J, with 8 bases between. In DNA form, the CDR3 reads TGTGCCAGCAGCACTCGGACCTCCTATAATTCACCCCTCCACTTT. Amino acids: CASSTRTSYNSPLHF.

This clonotype was counted at least ten times. This rearrangement joins TRBV28 to TRBJ1-1; D perhaps matches TRBD1 (5 bases). CDR1 and CDR2 (germline): MDHEN, SYDVKM. Trimming shortened V by 8 bases and J by 0 bases, and 10 bases separated the two germline ends. This CDR3 spans 13 amino acids. Written as DNA, the CDR3 is TGTGCCAGCTTAGGGGCCCTGAACACTGAAGCTTTCTTT. Translated: CASLGALNTEAFF.

Remarks on this clonotype: Just one base apart from a much larger clone, this may be a read error. This chain connects TRBV29-1 to TRBJ2-1, with 9 bases identical to TRBD1. The CDR3 extends over 15 amino acids. Germline assignment: CDR1 SQVTM and CDR2 ANQGSEA. Written as DNA, the CDR3 is TGCAGCGTTGTGGGGGACAGGGCGTTTTACAATGAGCTGTTCTTC. This gives the protein CSVVGDRAFYNELFF.

The chain recombines TRBV30 with TRBJ2-1, with 13 nucleotides matching TRBD2. J was trimmed by 9 bases and V by 5 bases; bases with no gene match: 25. CDR1 GTSNPN and CDR2 SVGIG come from the germline V gene (reference sequence). The CDR3 runs 20 residues. The CDR3 DNA reads TGTGCCTGGTTAAGAGGGGGCAAAACTAGCGGGAGGGATAATCTAGGTGAGCAGTTCTTC. This sequence encodes CAWLRGGKTSGRDNLGEQFF.

This clonotype has ten or more counts. The V gene is TRBV19, the J gene TRBJ2-7; no reliable D call. This CDR3 is 14 amino acids long. CDR1 is LNHDA and CDR2 is SQIVND in the germline V gene (reference sequence). Trimming took 6 bases from V and 4 from J, leaving 16 bases between them. The CDR3 DNA reads TGTGCCAGTAGCCACCCCGGGCGGACGTACGAGCAGTACTTC. This encodes CASSHPGRTYEQYF.

The genes are TRBV12-3 or TRBV12-4 and TRBJ2-7, with 11 bases fitting TRBD1. Trimming cost V 5 bases and J 3 bases; bases outside gene matches: 12. The CDR3 covers 17 residues. This chain's CDR3 is CASSPGQGATNLYEQYF. As DNA, the CDR3 is TGTGCCAGCAGTCCCGGACAGGGGGCAACAAACCTCTACGAGCAGTACTTC.

This clonotype was counted a few times. The chain employs TRBV27 and TRBJ1-1, with 7 bases aligning to TRBD1. CDR1 is MNHEY and CDR2 is SMNVEV in the germline V gene (reference sequence). J was trimmed by 4 bases and V by 7 bases; bases with no gene match: 12. This CDR3 contains 15 residues. The CDR3 DNA reads TGTGCCAGCAACCCGACAGGGAGATCGGCCACTGAAGCTTTCTTT. It translates to CASNPTGRSATEAFF.

In regard to this clonotype: This sequence may be a read error, since a much larger clone differs from it by one base. V and J are TRBV10-2 and TRBJ2-2, with 10 bases lining up with TRBD2. This CDR3 is 15 amino acids long. CDR1 WSHSY and CDR2 SAAADI come from the germline V gene. J was trimmed by 5 bases and V by 6 bases; bases with no gene match: 6. CDR3 nucleotides: TGCGCCAGCAGAGCCTGGACTAGCGGTACCGGGGAGCTGTTTTTT. Translating gives CASRAWTSGTGELFF.

This sequence joins TRBV5-4 and TRBJ2-7, with D hard to call. The V end was cut by 4 bases, the J end by 6 bases, with 11 bases between. Germline V lookup: CDR1 SGHNT, CDR2 YYREEE (reference sequence). The CDR3 has 12 residues. In DNA form, the CDR3 reads TGTGCCAGCAGCAGCTACGGGCTCGAGCAGTACTTC. Translation gives CASSSYGLEQYF.

Ten or more counts support this clonotype. V usage is TRBV3-1 and J usage is TRBJ2-3, with 9 bases lining up with TRBD1. V was clipped by 2 bases and J by 4 bases; unmatched bases: 7. The CDR3 has 16 residues. The germline V gene encodes CDR1 LGHDT and CDR2 YNNKEL (reference sequence). CDR3 region: CASSQRITGGADTQYF. The CDR3 nucleotides read TGTGCCAGCAGCCAAAGGATCACAGGGGGCGCAGATACGCAGTATTTT.

In the case of this clonotype: Since a much larger clone is just one base distant, this may be a read error. CDR3 nucleotide sequence: TGCGCCAGCAAGGGCTATTCGCACACCGGGGAGCTGTTTTTT. Protein: CASKGYSHTGELFF. The chain employs TRBV5-1 and TRBJ2-2; D gene uncertain. Per the germline V gene, CDR1 is SGHRS and CDR2 is YFSETQ. The V end was cut by 6 bases, the J end by 3 bases, with 12 bases between. The CDR3 covers 14 residues.

The CDR3 sequence: CATSDGGQAVDTQYF. The CDR3 nucleotides are TGTGCCACCAGTGATGGAGGACAGGCGGTGGATACGCAGTATTTT. The V call is TRBV24-1, the J call TRBJ2-3, with 7 bases aligning to TRBD1. Germline V gene sequence: CDR1 KGHDR, CDR2 SFDVKD. The CDR3 totals 15 residues. J gave up 6 bases and V 3 bases, and 8 bases lay outside the gene matches.

The chain employs TRBV5-1 and TRBJ1-2; TRBD1 might be the D (5 bases). The CDR3 runs to 12 residues. Germline CDR1 SGHRS, CDR2 YFSETQ. Trimming stripped 6 bases from V and 6 bases from J, with 12 bases between. The CDR3 nucleotides are TGCGCCAGCACCTTCGGGGGAGATGGCTACACCTTC. This translates into CASTFGGDGYTF.

A few counts support this clonotype. The V call is TRBV5-1, the J call TRBJ1-2; 7 bases line up with TRBD1. The CDR3 spans 16 residues. The V gene's germline CDR1 is SGHRS and CDR2 YFSETQ. V lost 4 bases to trimming and J lost 4 bases; unmatched junction nucleotides: 13. The CDR3: CASSPPILQGFYGYTF. In DNA form, the CDR3 reads TGCGCCAGCAGCCCGCCCATTTTACAGGGGTTCTATGGCTACACCTTC. Complete variable domain (other parts from reference TRBV5-1 and TRBJ1-2): KAGVTQTPRYLIKTRGQQVTLSCSPISGHRSVSWYQQTPGQGLQFLFEYFSETQRNKGNFPGRFSGRQFSNSRSEMNVSTLELGDSALYLCASSPPILQGFYGYTFGSGTRLTVV.